Below are 21 T cell receptor beta chains sequenced from a single sample in a study of tumor-infiltrating lymphocytes in primary liver carcinoma. From about 19-30 mg of unsorted bulk tissue, DNA and RNA were co-extracted together. Synthesis of TCR beta cDNA was carried out from approximately 0.55 ug total RNA with a constant-region primer. Slightly modified ARM-PCR served as the procedure for the TCR beta libraries. These libraries came from three rounds of nested multiplex PCR. Researchers ran the first two PCR rounds for 9 to 10 cycles each with TRBV1-TRBV30 forward primers and a C-beta reverse primer. MiXCR, run by TCRdb on the multiplex PCR reads, gives a single entry per CDR3 protein. The sample has fewer than 150,000 distinct CDR3 sequences, roughly three fifths seen once; the top ten hold roughly a tenth. Sequenced input: liver tumor tissue from sampling region 1. Subset described: tumor region T1, superior pole. The receptors here all came from a woman aged 55-69 years with primary liver carcinoma and hepatitis B virus infection.

Remarks on this clonotype: Given the absence of the conserved phenylalanine or tryptophan at the CDR3 end, a read error is likely. This chain joins TRBV29-1 and TRBJ2-1; D perhaps matches TRBD1 (5 bases). The V gene's germline CDR1 is SQVTM and CDR2 ANQGSEA. The CDR3 contains 11 residues. In DNA, the CDR3 is TGCAGCGTTAACAGGTACAATGAACAGTTCCTC. It encodes CSVNRYNEQFL.

Remarks on this clonotype: A much larger clone is a single base away; this may be a read error. V usage is TRBV6-6 and J usage is TRBJ2-3, with 9 bases identical to TRBD1. The CDR3 totals 15 residues. Germline CDR1 and CDR2: MNHNY and SVGAGI (reference sequence). V trimming: 5 bases; J trimming: 7 bases; junction bases outside the gene matches: 10. CDR3 bases: TGTGCCAGCAGTCACCGGGACAGGGTGTACAATACGCAGTATTTT. Its protein is CASSHRDRVYNTQYF.

This clonotype was seen many times. The rearrangement joins TRBV10-1 to TRBJ2-2; D is unresolved. Germline values: CDR1 WNHNN, CDR2 SYGVQD (reference sequence). V was trimmed by 6 bases and J by 2 bases, leaving 7 bases between them. This CDR3 has 13 residues. CDR3 coding DNA: TGCGCCAGCAGAGGTTCTAACACCGGGGAGCTGTTTTTT. It codes for CASRGSNTGELFF.

The chain uses TRBV11-2 and TRBJ2-1; no reliable D call. This CDR3 region has 12 residues. V shed 5 bases and J shed 9 bases, with 11 bases lying between them. Germline V gene sequence: CDR1 SGHAT, CDR2 FQNNGV. The DNA for the CDR3 is TGTGCCAGCAGCCCTTTCCTAACTGAGCAGTTCTTC. Its protein product is CASSPFLTEQFF.

With respect to this clonotype: One end of the junction fails to match germline, which may point to a read error. The chain joins TRBV11-2 to TRBJ2-1, with 13 bases lining up with TRBD2. The germline CDR1 and CDR2 sequences are SGHAT and FQNNGV. This CDR3 contains 20 residues. CDR3: CTSSHQTSGRPESSYNEQFF. The CDR3 DNA reads TGTACCAGCAGCCACCAGACTAGCGGGAGGCCCGAGAGCTCCTACAATGAACAGTTCTTC.

Details on this clonotype: One base away lies a much larger clone, so this may be a sequencing read error. V gene TRBV6-5 combines with J gene TRBJ1-1; D is undetermined. Per the germline V gene, CDR1 is MNHEY and CDR2 is SVGAGI. This CDR3 region has 11 residues. CDR3 in amino acids: CASSGYTEALF. CDR3 in DNA: TGTGCCAGCAGTGGATACACTGAAGCTCTCTTT.

Many counts were recorded for this clonotype. The chain carries TRBV6-1 and TRBJ1-3; D not certain. The V end lost 6 bases, the J end lost 2 bases, and 8 bases lay between the germline ends. Germline V gene lookup returns CDR1 MNHNS and CDR2 SASEGT. CDR3 length: 13 residues. The DNA of the CDR3 is TGTGCCAGCAGCGAGCGGGCTGGAAACACCATATATTTT. The encoded protein is CASSERAGNTIYF.

Concerning this clonotype itself: Its ends do not fully match the called genes, so a read error is possible. V usage is TRBV5-1 and J usage is TRBJ2-4, with 12 bases fitting TRBD2. This CDR3 region has 17 residues. Germline lookup yields CDR1 SGHRS and CDR2 YFSETQ. The CDR3 DNA is TGTGCCAGCATCCCGACTAGCGGGAGTATTGCCAAAAACATTCAGTACTTC. This translates into CASIPTSGSIAKNIQYF. Drawing the rest from reference TRBV5-1 and TRBJ2-4, the complete variable domain is KAGVTQTPRYLIKTRGQQVTLSCSPISGHRSVSWYQQTPGQGLQFLFEYFSETQRNKGNFPGRFSGRQFSNSRSEMNVSTLELGDSALYLCASIPTSGSIAKNIQYFGAGTRLSVL.

This clonotype was counted at least ten times. V usage is TRBV6-1 and J usage is TRBJ1-2; D remains unclear. The CDR3 totals 11 residues. Germline loops: CDR1 MNHNS, CDR2 SASEGT. The V end lost 5 bases, the J end lost 8 bases, and 9 bases lay between the germline ends. The CDR3 spells CASSPVGGYTF. CDR3 nucleotides: TGTGCCAGCAGTCCCGTTGGCGGCTACACCTTC.

This clonotype was seen repeatedly, ten times or more. The genes are TRBV9 and TRBJ2-1; 8 bases line up with TRBD1. CDR1 is SGDLS and CDR2 is YYNGEE in the germline V gene. The J segment lost 3 bases and the V segment lost 1 base, leaving 3 bases of the junction unmatched. CDR3 size: 15 residues. CDR3 amino acids: CASSVSGQGYNEQFF. For the CDR3, the DNA is TGTGCCAGCAGCGTATCAGGACAGGGCTACAATGAGCAGTTCTTC.

Comments on this clonotype: This may arise from a read error, as a much more abundant clone is one base away. The chain links TRBV29-1 to TRBJ2-1; D not resolved. The CDR3 is 14 residues long. CDR1 is SQVTM and CDR2 is ANQGSEA in the germline V gene. Here the CDR3 reads CIVEAGFHYNEQFF. CDR3 nucleotides: TGCATCGTTGAGGCCGGGTTCCACTACAATGAGCAGTTCTTC.

This clonotype was detected only once. A much larger clone lies a single base off, so this may be a read error. The chain joins TRBV4-1 to TRBJ2-5, with D possibly being TRBD2 (5 bases). The CDR3 is 14 amino acids. The germline V gene encodes CDR1 MGHRA and CDR2 YSYEKL. The V and J ends lost 3 bases and 4 bases respectively, with 12 bases between them. The CDR3 reads CASSQEESVETQYF. For the CDR3, the DNA is TGCGCCAGCAGCCAGGAGGAGTCGGTAGAGACCCAGTACTTC.

This clonotype occurred many times. V and J are TRBV6-6 and TRBJ2-5; 10 bases match TRBD2. Per the germline V gene, CDR1 is MNHNY and CDR2 is SVGAGI (reference sequence). V shed 2 bases, J shed 1 base, and the junction held 4 bases outside the gene matches. The CDR3 sequence is 16 residues long. The CDR3 spells CASSYGGLAIQETQYF. DNA of the CDR3: TGTGCCAGCAGTTACGGGGGACTAGCGATCCAAGAGACCCAGTACTTC.

Points on this clonotype: It may be a read error: a sequence one base away is much more abundant. V usage is TRBV7-9 and J usage is TRBJ2-3; 8 bases are shared with TRBD2. CDR3 length: 15 residues. Looked up from germline, CDR1 is SEHNR and CDR2 is FQNEAQ (reference sequence). CDR3 sequence: CASSLRSGSADTLYF. CDR3 nucleotide sequence: TGTGCCAGCAGCTTACGGAGCGGGAGTGCTGATACGCTGTATTTT.

Remarks on this clonotype: A read error is possible here, since a much larger clone lies one base away. V gene TRBV5-4 combines with J gene TRBJ1-2, with a possible D match to TRBD1 (6 bases). Per germline, CDR1 SGHNT and CDR2 YYREEE (reference sequence). This CDR3 spans 16 amino acids. CDR3 loop: CANSSRSRGTNYGYTF. CDR3 DNA: TGTGCCAACAGCTCGAGGTCTAGGGGGACAAACTATGGCTACACCTTC.

The gene calls are TRBV20-1 and TRBJ2-2; either TRBD1 or TRBD2 may fit D (6 bases each). The V gene's germline CDR1 is DFQATT and CDR2 SNEGSKA (reference sequence). CDR3 length: 15 amino acids. Trimming stripped 3 bases from V and 0 bases from J, with 11 bases between. In DNA, the CDR3 is TGCAGTGCTAGTAAAGGGGGGTCGAACACCGGGGAGCTGTTTTTT. Translating it yields CSASKGGSNTGELFF.

About this clonotype: The junction and the germline gene differ at one end; a read error may be behind it. The chain recombines TRBV4-1 with TRBJ2-7, with 9 bases matching TRBD2. CDR1 MGHRA and CDR2 YSYEKL come from the germline V gene. The CDR3 runs 17 residues. This CDR3 is CASRQGVGLARSYEQYF. CDR3 in DNA: TGTGCCAGCAGACAAGGGGTTGGACTAGCGCGTTCCTACGAGCAGTACTTC.

A word on this clonotype: Because the CDR3 is missing its conserved closing phenylalanine or tryptophan, this is likely a read error. The chain joins TRBV12-3 or TRBV12-4 to TRBJ2-1, with D possibly called TRBD1 or TRBD2 (6 bases each). The CDR3 is 16 residues long. V lost 7 bases and J 2 bases, leaving 18 bases between the germline ends. In nucleotides, the CDR3 is TGTGCCAGCACCTCGACGGGGGACACCGCCTACAATGAGCAGTTCTTA. Translation: CASTSTGDTAYNEQFL.

A note on this clonotype: One end of the junction fails to match germline, which may point to a read error. V gene TRBV6-2 or TRBV6-3 combines with J gene TRBJ2-7, with 7 bases matching TRBD1. The CDR3 is made up of 15 amino acids. Germline lookup yields CDR1 MNHEY and CDR2 SVGEGT. CDR3 residues: CTSSPPGTDSYEQYF. The CDR3 bases are TGTACCAGCAGTCCTCCCGGGACAGATTCCTACGAGCAGTACTTC.

The chain carries TRBV28 and TRBJ2-1; TRBD2 might be the D (6 bases). Germline lookup yields CDR1 MDHEN and CDR2 SYDVKM. V lost 5 bases and J 4 bases, leaving 18 bases between the germline ends. The CDR3 length is 16 residues. CDR3 sequence reads: CASSPHSGRSYNEQFF. The CDR3 nucleotides read TGTGCCAGCAGTCCCCATAGCGGACGGAGTTACAATGAGCAGTTCTTC.

The chain has TRBV29-1 and TRBJ2-7; 12 positions match TRBD1. V trimming: 5 bases; J trimming: 9 bases; junction bases outside the gene matches: 11. This CDR3 spans 14 amino acids. Germline V CDR1 and CDR2: SQVTM, ANQGSEA. This CDR3 reads CSVKGTGGSYRQYF. CDR3 DNA sequence: TGCAGCGTTAAAGGGACAGGGGGCTCCTACAGGCAGTACTTC.